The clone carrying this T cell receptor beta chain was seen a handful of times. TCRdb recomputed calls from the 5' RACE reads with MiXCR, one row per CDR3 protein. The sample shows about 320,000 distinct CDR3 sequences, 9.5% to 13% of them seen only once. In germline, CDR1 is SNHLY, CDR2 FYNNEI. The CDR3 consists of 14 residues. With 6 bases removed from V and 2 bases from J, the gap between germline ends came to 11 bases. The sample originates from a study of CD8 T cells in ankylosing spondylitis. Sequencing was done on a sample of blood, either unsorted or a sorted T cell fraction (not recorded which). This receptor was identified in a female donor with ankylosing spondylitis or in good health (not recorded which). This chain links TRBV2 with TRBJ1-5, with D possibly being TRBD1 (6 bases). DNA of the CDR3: TGTGCCAGCAGCCAGGGACACCGCAATCAGCCCCAGCATTTT. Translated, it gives CASSQGHRNQPQHF. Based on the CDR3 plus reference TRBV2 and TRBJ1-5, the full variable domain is EPEVTQTPSHQVTQMGQEVILRCVPISNHLYFYWYRQILGQKVEFLVSFYNNEISEKSEIFDDQFSVERPDGSNFTLKIRSTKLEDSAMYFCASSQGHRNQPQHFGDGTRLSIL.